The 32 T cell receptor beta chains presented below share a single source sample, sequenced in a study of control samples from healthy donors and cancer patients. Profiling relied on immunoSEQ multiplex PCR, and the TCRdb table lists in-frame clones only, not all of them. Here the sample spans just under 65,000 clones, almost 85% being singletons. Material: blood. The receptors come from a middle-aged man in good health.

The chain uses TRBV13 and TRBJ1-5; a weak D match, TRBD1 (6 bases). The CDR3 covers 15 residues. Germline V gene lookup returns CDR1 PRHDT and CDR2 FYEKMQ (reference sequence). Trimming removed 0 bases from V and 6 bases from J, with 12 bases in between. The CDR3 loop reads CASSLGRGGGQPQHF. For the CDR3, the DNA is TGTGCCAGCAGCTTAGGGAGGGGAGGGGGTCAGCCCCAGCATTTT. The complete variable domain, with remaining parts taken from reference TRBV13 and TRBJ1-5, reads AAGVIQSPRHLIKEKRETATLKCYPIPRHDTVYWYQQGPGQDPQFLISFYEKMQSDKGSIPDRFSAQQFSDYHSELNMSSLELGDSALYFCASSLGRGGGQPQHFGDGTRLSIL.

The V gene is TRBV7-8, the J gene TRBJ2-5; no clear D gene. Germline V lookup: CDR1 SGHVS, CDR2 FQNEAQ. The length of the CDR3 is 14 residues. The ends were cut back, 2 bases at V and 1 base at J, with 8 bases in the middle. The CDR3 protein is CASSLNTLQETQYF. CDR3 nucleotides: TGTGCCAGCAGCTTAAATACACTCCAAGAGACCCAGTACTTC.

The V call is TRBV19, the J call TRBJ1-5; D possibly corresponds to TRBD1 (6 bases). With 7 bases removed from V and 2 bases from J, the gap between germline ends came to 15 bases. The CDR3 totals 15 residues. Germline loops: CDR1 LNHDA, CDR2 SQIVND (reference sequence). The CDR3 coding sequence is TGTGCCAGTACATGGACAGCCGGAGGCAATCAGCCCCAGCATTTT. Translating it yields CASTWTAGGNQPQHF.

CDR3 loop: CASTRGAEPQHF. For the CDR3, the DNA is TGTGCCAGCACTAGAGGGGCTGAGCCCCAGCATTTT. This chain joins TRBV25-1 and TRBJ1-5; a weak D match, TRBD1 (5 bases). The V and J ends lost 7 bases and 8 bases respectively, with 12 bases between them. Germline V gene lookup returns CDR1 MGHDK and CDR2 SYGVNS. This CDR3 has 12 residues.

This rearrangement joins TRBV18 to TRBJ1-5; 7 bases agree with TRBD1. The CDR3 consists of 16 residues. CDR1 is KGHSH and CDR2 is LQKENI in the germline V gene. J was trimmed by 1 base and V by 1 base; bases with no gene match: 4. The CDR3 sequence: CASSPRQGLSNQPQHF. In DNA form, the CDR3 reads TGTGCCAGCTCACCACGACAGGGTCTAAGCAATCAGCCCCAGCATTTT.

This clone turned up a few times. This chain links TRBV27 with TRBJ2-7; 7 positions match TRBD2. The CDR3 runs 14 residues. CDR1 and CDR2 from the germline V gene are MNHEY and SMNVEV (reference sequence). V lost 5 bases and J lost 6; bases outside the gene matches: 10. The CDR3 loop is CASSPGEGGSEQYF. CDR3 in DNA: TGTGCCAGCAGTCCCGGGGAGGGCGGTAGCGAGCAGTACTTC.

Regarding this clone: The identical CDR3 is also encoded by other nucleotide sequences in the sample. The rearrangement links TRBV7-2 to TRBJ2-6, with unresolved D. Between the trimmed V and J ends, which lost 1 base and 2 bases, there was a span of 9 bases. Germline CDR1 SGHTA, CDR2 FQGNSA. The CDR3 runs 16 residues. CDR3 protein: CASSLGPGAGANVLTF. The CDR3 region has the DNA TGTGCCAGCAGCTTAGGTCCTGGCGCTGGGGCCAACGTCCTGACTTTC.

The chain recombines TRBV6-1 with TRBJ2-5, with D possibly called TRBD1 or TRBD2 (6 bases each). The V and J ends lost 3 bases and 4 bases respectively, with 15 bases between them. The V gene's germline CDR1 is MNHNS and CDR2 SASEGT. This CDR3 contains 15 residues. The CDR3 sequence is CASSDNRVGGETQYF. The CDR3 region has the DNA TGTGCCAGCAGTGATAACAGGGTCGGGGGAGAGACCCAGTACTTC.

This clone was counted a few times. The chain has TRBV29-1 and TRBJ1-1; a possible D gene is TRBD1 (5 bases). V was trimmed by 4 bases and J by 0 bases, leaving 12 bases between them. This CDR3 is 14 amino acids long. Germline CDR1 is SQVTM and CDR2 is ANQGSEA. CDR3 coding DNA: TGCAGCGTTGTCGGGGCGGGGATGAACACTGAAGCTTTCTTT. The encoded protein is CSVVGAGMNTEAFF.

V is TRBV9 and J is TRBJ1-6; perhaps TRBD1 as D (5 bases). The germline V and J ends were trimmed by 3 bases and 7 bases, with 14 bases remaining between them. The CDR3 sequence is 15 residues long. CDR1 is SGDLS and CDR2 is YYNGEE in the germline V gene. In DNA form, the CDR3 reads TGTGCCAGCAGCGGATCCGGGACGTCCAATTCACCCCTCCACTTT. It translates to CASSGSGTSNSPLHF.

This clone occurred once. The gene calls are TRBV7-2 and TRBJ1-1; D is perhaps TRBD1 (6 bases). Germline CDR1 reads SGHTA; CDR2 reads FQGNSA. V was trimmed by 2 bases and J by 3 bases, leaving 7 bases between them. This CDR3 is built from 13 residues. The CDR3 is CASSLYRDTEAFF. The CDR3 nucleotides are TGTGCCAGCAGCTTATACAGGGACACTGAAGCTTTCTTT.

The genes are TRBV7-9 and TRBJ2-7, with D perhaps TRBD2 (5 bases). Trimming stripped 3 bases from V and 3 bases from J, with 12 bases between. The CDR3 runs 14 residues. Germline V gene sequence: CDR1 SEHNR, CDR2 FQNEAQ (reference sequence). The CDR3 protein is CASSFGRSGYEQYF. CDR3 DNA sequence: TGTGCCAGCAGCTTTGGGAGATCAGGCTACGAGCAGTACTTC.

The V call is TRBV2, the J call TRBJ1-1; possibly TRBD1 for D (5 bases). The ends were cut back, 2 bases at V and 0 bases at J, with 10 bases in the middle. CDR1 SNHLY and CDR2 FYNNEI come from the germline V gene. The CDR3 spans 15 residues. CDR3 coding DNA: TGTGCCAGCAGTGAAACAGGAATTATGAACACTGAAGCTTTCTTT. This codes for CASSETGIMNTEAFF.

The chain joins TRBV4-2 to TRBJ2-7; TRBD2 matches at 8 bases. This CDR3 is 15 amino acids long. Trimming at V came to 0 bases and at J to 5 bases, leaving 6 bases not matched to a gene. Germline loops: CDR1 LGHNA, CDR2 YNFKEQ. CDR3: CASSQEGGTRDEQYF. The CDR3 DNA reads as TGTGCCAGCAGCCAAGAAGGCGGGACTAGGGACGAGCAGTACTTC.

CDR3 residues: CSVEGSGDTQYF. The DNA for the CDR3 is TGCAGCGTTGAAGGTAGCGGGGATACGCAGTATTTT. The rearrangement uses TRBV29-1 and TRBJ2-3; 7 nucleotides line up with TRBD2. V was clipped by 1 base and J by 6 bases; unmatched bases: 1. The CDR3 extends over 12 amino acids. Looked up from germline, CDR1 is SQVTM and CDR2 is ANQGSEA.

CDR3 DNA: TGCGCCAGCAGCCCGAATGCCGGGACAGGGGTCAATCAGCCCCAGCATTTT. Translated, it gives CASSPNAGTGVNQPQHF. The chain joins TRBV5-1 to TRBJ1-5; 10 nucleotides line up with TRBD1. The CDR3 extends over 17 amino acids. Per germline, CDR1 SGHRS and CDR2 YFSETQ. Trimming cost V 4 bases and J 3 bases; bases outside gene matches: 10.

J is TRBJ1-5 and V is TRBV20-1; weak D call: TRBD1 (6 bases). Germline V gives CDR1 DFQATT, CDR2 SNEGSKA (reference sequence). The length of the CDR3 is 15 residues. The germline V and J ends were trimmed by 3 bases and 4 bases, with 16 bases remaining between them. The CDR3 loop reads CSASKGDRENQPQHF. For the CDR3, the DNA is TGCAGTGCTAGTAAGGGGGATAGGGAAAATCAGCCCCAGCATTTT.

The chain couples TRBV7-2 to TRBJ1-2, with unresolved D. Germline-derived CDR1 and CDR2 are SGHTA and FQGNSA. This CDR3 comprises 14 residues. V was cut by 0 bases and J by 4 bases, with 9 bases left in between. The CDR3 DNA sequence: TGTGCCAGCAGCTTAGCCGTCGGGAGCTATGGCTACACCTTC. Its protein is CASSLAVGSYGYTF.

The chain employs TRBV6-5 and TRBJ1-2; 8 bases are shared with TRBD1. CDR3 length: 12 amino acids. Losses at the gene ends were 6 bases for V and 6 bases for J; bases not matched to a gene: 3. The V gene's germline CDR1 is MNHEY and CDR2 SVGAGI. CDR3 DNA: TGTGCCAGCAGGGACAGGGAGCATGGCTACACCTTC. Translating it yields CASRDREHGYTF.

This clone is medium-sized in the sample. The CDR3 reads CASRDSAYEQYF. CDR3 nucleotides: TGTGCCAGCAGAGACAGCGCCTACGAGCAGTACTTC. The chain recombines TRBV27 with TRBJ2-7, with D tentatively TRBD1 (5 bases). V lost 6 bases and J lost 2, with 8 bases in between. The CDR3 has 12 amino acids. CDR1 is MNHEY, CDR2 SMNVEV, per germline (reference sequence).

This chain uses TRBV28 with TRBJ2-1; the match to TRBD2 covers 8 bases. V was clipped by 7 bases and J by 9 bases; unmatched bases: 14. CDR3 length equals 15 residues. Germline V lookup: CDR1 MDHEN, CDR2 SYDVKM. The CDR3 reads CASITSGLPKGEQFF. The CDR3 DNA sequence: TGTGCCAGCATTACTAGCGGACTGCCCAAGGGTGAGCAGTTCTTC.

J is TRBJ1-6 and V is TRBV7-2; D gene unclear. The CDR3 sequence is 11 residues long. Germline CDR1 is SGHTA and CDR2 is FQGNSA. Trimming left V 7 bases short and J 10 bases short, with 8 bases between. The DNA for the CDR3 is TGTGCCAGCACCTCCGGGTCACCCCTCCACTTT. Protein sequence: CASTSGSPLHF.

CDR3 protein: CASSEDRGHTEAFF. The CDR3, as DNA: TGTGCCAGTAGTGAGGACAGGGGACACACTGAAGCTTTCTTT. The chain is built from TRBV19 and TRBJ1-1, with 9 bases that match TRBD1. This CDR3 has 14 amino acids. Germline values: CDR1 LNHDA, CDR2 SQIVND (reference sequence). Trimming at V came to 5 bases and at J to 3 bases, leaving 4 bases not matched to a gene.

The chain is built from TRBV3-1 (or the pseudogene TRBV3-2) and TRBJ1-2, with unresolved D. The CDR3 contains 14 residues. The germline V gene encodes CDR1 LGHDT and CDR2 YNNKEL (reference sequence). With 1 base removed from V and 0 bases from J, the gap between germline ends came to 6 bases. The CDR3 DNA is TGTGCCAGCAGCCAAGCCACAGCTAACTATGGCTACACCTTC. Translation: CASSQATANYGYTF.

This chain links TRBV11-3 with TRBJ2-1; D unclear. The CDR3 length is 14 residues. Germline-derived CDR1 and CDR2 are SGHNT and YENEEA. V was trimmed by 6 bases and J by 0 bases, leaving 9 bases between them. The CDR3 protein is CASRRQSSYNEQFF. DNA for the CDR3: TGTGCCAGCAGGCGCCAGAGCTCCTACAATGAGCAGTTCTTC.

The rearrangement joins TRBV12-5 to TRBJ2-1; a possible D gene is TRBD1 (6 bases). CDR3 length equals 15 residues. The germline V gene encodes CDR1 LGHNT and CDR2 FRNRAP. The V and J ends lost 9 bases and 0 bases respectively, with 15 bases between them. CDR3 bases: TGTGCTAGCCAGCGCACAGGGAGCTCCTACAATGAGCAGTTCTTC. The encoded protein is CASQRTGSSYNEQFF.

The genes are TRBV30 and TRBJ1-1; D not resolved. Germline-derived CDR1 and CDR2 are GTSNPN and SVGIG (reference sequence). This CDR3 has 13 residues. Trimming left V 0 bases short and J 1 base short, with 6 bases between. CDR3 in amino acids: CAWSVEENTEAFF. The CDR3 nucleotides are TGTGCCTGGAGTGTAGAAGAGAACACTGAAGCTTTCTTT.

The chain links TRBV12-3 or TRBV12-4 to TRBJ1-1; no reliable D call. The CDR3 has 11 amino acids. The V end lost 7 bases, the J end lost 4 bases, and 7 bases lay between the germline ends. The DNA for the CDR3 is TGTGCCAGCACCTTAGGCACTGAAGCTTTCTTT. Its protein product is CASTLGTEAFF.

This chain uses TRBV2 with TRBJ2-7; the D is unclear. Germline CDR1 SNHLY, CDR2 FYNNEI. V was shortened by 8 bases and J by 3 bases, with 20 bases between the two germline ends. This CDR3 comprises 15 residues. CDR3 loop: CASGKGAGINYEQYF. In nucleotides, the CDR3 is TGTGCCAGCGGGAAGGGTGCAGGCATTAACTACGAGCAGTACTTC.

The rearrangement uses TRBV6-2 or TRBV6-3 and TRBJ2-7; the match to TRBD2 covers 9 bases. V dropped 6 bases and J dropped 3; count of bases not matched to a gene: 9. The CDR3 contains 15 residues. Germline CDR1 and CDR2: MNHEY and SVGEGT. The DNA for the CDR3 is TGTGCCAGCAGCCTAGGACTAGCGTCAGACTACGAGCAGTACTTC. It is translated as CASSLGLASDYEQYF.

The chain uses TRBV5-5 and TRBJ2-5, with D perhaps TRBD1 or TRBD2 (5 bases each). V shed 0 bases and J shed 3 bases, with 9 bases lying between them. The CDR3 length is 14 residues. Per the germline V gene, CDR1 is SGHKS and CDR2 is YYEKEE (reference sequence). This CDR3 is CASSLVMGEETQYF. CDR3 coding DNA: TGTGCCAGCAGCTTGGTAATGGGGGAAGAGACCCAGTACTTC. Looking up the rest from reference TRBV5-5 and TRBJ2-5 gives the full variable domain: DAGVTQSPTHLIKTRGQQVTLRCSPISGHKSVSWYQQVLGQGPQFIFQYYEKEERGRGNFPDRFSARQFPNYSSELNVNALLLGDSALYLCASSLVMGEETQYFGPGTRLLVL.

The rearrangement uses TRBV18 and TRBJ1-1; D gene unclear. V lost 2 bases, J lost 4 bases, and 11 bases lay in between. The CDR3 has 14 residues. CDR1 and CDR2 (germline): KGHSH, LQKENI. The CDR3 coding sequence is TGTGCCAGCTCACCAGCCCTGTCGGCCACTGAAGCTTTCTTT. Residues: CASSPALSATEAFF.